The entry below describes one T cell receptor (beta chain). This table comes from immunoSEQ multiplex PCR, and its TCRdb copy is limited to in-frame clones, with some not included. The sample holds about 120,000 clones, around 89% seen once. The sample belongs to a study of control samples from healthy donors and cancer patients. Trimming pared 6 bases from V and 0 bases from J, leaving 8 bases between. Germline V gives CDR1 SEHNR, CDR2 FQNEAQ (reference sequence). This CDR3 has 13 residues. The chain joins TRBV7-9 to TRBJ1-1; D remains ambiguous. Sequenced input: blood. The clonotype comes from a man aged 45-60 years in good health. CDR3 DNA: TGTGCCAGCAGATCTACAGTGAACACTGAAGCTTTCTTT. It is translated as CASRSTVNTEAFF.